This T cell receptor (beta chain) was obtained from a study of blood T cell repertoires in COVID-19. Generated by immunoSEQ multiplex PCR, the TCRdb table keeps only in-frame clones and is missing some. The repertoire holds roughly 150,000 clones, with roughly 86% as singletons. This receptor was obtained from an elderly woman with COVID-19, enrolled during active disease. Sequenced: peripheral blood.

For the CDR3, the DNA is TGTGCCAGCAGTTTAAAAGGGACTCCCTCCTACAATGAGCAGTTCTTC. This encodes CASSLKGTPSYNEQFF. The chain links TRBV27 to TRBJ2-1, with D perhaps TRBD2 (6 bases). CDR3 length: 16 residues. Trimming took 2 bases from V and 0 from J, leaving 11 bases between them. Germline V gene data show CDR1 as MNHEY and CDR2 as SMNVEV (reference sequence).